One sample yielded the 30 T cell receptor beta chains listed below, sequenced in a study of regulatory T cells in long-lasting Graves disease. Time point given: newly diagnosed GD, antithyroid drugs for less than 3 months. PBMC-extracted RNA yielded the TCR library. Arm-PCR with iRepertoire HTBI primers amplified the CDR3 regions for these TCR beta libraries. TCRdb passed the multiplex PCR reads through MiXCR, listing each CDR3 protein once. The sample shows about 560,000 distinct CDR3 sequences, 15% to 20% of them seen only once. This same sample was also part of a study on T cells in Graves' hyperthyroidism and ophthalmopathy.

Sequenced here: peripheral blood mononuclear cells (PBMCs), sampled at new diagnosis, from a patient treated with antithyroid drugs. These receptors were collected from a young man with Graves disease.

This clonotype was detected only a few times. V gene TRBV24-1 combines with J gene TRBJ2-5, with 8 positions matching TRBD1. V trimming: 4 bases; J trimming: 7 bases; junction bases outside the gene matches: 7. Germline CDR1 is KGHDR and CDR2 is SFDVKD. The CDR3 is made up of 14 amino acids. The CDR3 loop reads CATSDPTGDGTQYF. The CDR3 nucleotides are TGTGCCACCAGTGACCCGACAGGGGATGGGACCCAGTACTTC.

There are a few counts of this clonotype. The CDR3 bases are TGTGCCAGCAGCTTAATTACAGGGGGTACTCCCTACGAGCAGTACTTC. This codes for CASSLITGGTPYEQYF. The V gene is TRBV27, the J gene TRBJ2-7; 8 bases agree with TRBD1. Unmatched junction bases numbered 12, after V lost 6 bases and J lost 2 bases. CDR3 size: 16 residues. Per germline, CDR1 MNHEY and CDR2 SMNVEV (reference sequence).

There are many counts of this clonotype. As DNA, the CDR3 is TGTGCCAGCGCCGGACAGGGGGCTTTGGATGAGCAGTTCTTC. This sequence encodes CASAGQGALDEQFF. The chain couples TRBV6-1 to TRBJ2-1; 11 bases are a match to TRBD1. J lost 8 bases, V lost 8 bases, and 8 bases had no gene match. This CDR3 comprises 14 residues. Per the germline V gene, CDR1 is MNHNS and CDR2 is SASEGT.

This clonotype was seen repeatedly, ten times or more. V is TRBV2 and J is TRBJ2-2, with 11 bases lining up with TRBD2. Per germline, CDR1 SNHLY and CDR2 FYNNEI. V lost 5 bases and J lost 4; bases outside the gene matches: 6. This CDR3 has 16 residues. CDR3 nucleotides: TGTGCCAGCAGTTTTCCCGGGACTAGCGGCACCGGGGAGCTGTTTTTT. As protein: CASSFPGTSGTGELFF. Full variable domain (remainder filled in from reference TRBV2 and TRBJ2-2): EPEVTQTPSHQVTQMGQEVILRCVPISNHLYFYWYRQILGQKVEFLVSFYNNEISEKSEIFDDQFSVERPDGSNFTLKIRSTKLEDSAMYFCASSFPGTSGTGELFFGEGSRLTVL.

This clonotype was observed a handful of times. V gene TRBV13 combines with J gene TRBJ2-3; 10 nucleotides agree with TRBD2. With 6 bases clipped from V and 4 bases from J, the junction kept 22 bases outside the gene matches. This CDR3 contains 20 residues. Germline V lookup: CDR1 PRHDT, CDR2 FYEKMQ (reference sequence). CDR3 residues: CASSSRQGLARAGFADTQYF. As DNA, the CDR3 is TGTGCCAGCAGTTCGAGACAGGGACTAGCGAGAGCCGGGTTCGCAGATACGCAGTATTTT.

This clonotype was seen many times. The DNA of the CDR3 is TGCGCCAGCAGCTTGGCCGGGATTGGAGGCAATCAGCCCCAGCATTTT. It translates to CASSLAGIGGNQPQHF. The chain couples TRBV5-1 to TRBJ1-5; D uncertain. CDR3 length equals 16 residues. CDR1 is SGHRS, CDR2 YFSETQ, per germline. Trimming removed 0 bases from V and 2 bases from J, with 12 bases in between.

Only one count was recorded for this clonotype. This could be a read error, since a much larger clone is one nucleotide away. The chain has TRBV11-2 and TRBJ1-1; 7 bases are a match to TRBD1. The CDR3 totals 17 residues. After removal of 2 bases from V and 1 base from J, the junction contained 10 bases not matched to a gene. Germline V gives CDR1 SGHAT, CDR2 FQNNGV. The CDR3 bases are TGTGCCAGCAGCTTAAGCCTCAGGGGGACCACGAACACTGAAGCTTTCTTT. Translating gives CASSLSLRGTTNTEAFF.

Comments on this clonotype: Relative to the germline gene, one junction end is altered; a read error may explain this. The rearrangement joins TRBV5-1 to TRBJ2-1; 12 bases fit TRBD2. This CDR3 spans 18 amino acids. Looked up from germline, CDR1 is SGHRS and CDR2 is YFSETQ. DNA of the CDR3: TGTGCCAGCAGCCCCCTACCCCTAGCGGGAGGGTCCTACAATGAGCAGTTCTTC. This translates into CASSPLPLAGGSYNEQFF.

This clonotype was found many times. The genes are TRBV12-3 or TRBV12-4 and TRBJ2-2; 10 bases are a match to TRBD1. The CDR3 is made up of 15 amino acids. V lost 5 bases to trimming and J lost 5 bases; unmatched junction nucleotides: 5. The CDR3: CASSPGQGRTGELFF. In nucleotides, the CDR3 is TGTGCCAGCAGTCCGGGACAGGGGAGGACCGGGGAGCTGTTTTTT.

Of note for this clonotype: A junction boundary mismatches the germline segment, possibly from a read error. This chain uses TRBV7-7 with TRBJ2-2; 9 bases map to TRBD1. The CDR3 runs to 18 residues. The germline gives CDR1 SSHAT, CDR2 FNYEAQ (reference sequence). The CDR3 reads CASSLATSGTGSTGELFF. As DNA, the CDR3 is TGTGCTAGCAGCTTAGCGACATCCGGGACAGGGAGCACCGGGGAGCTGTTTTTT.

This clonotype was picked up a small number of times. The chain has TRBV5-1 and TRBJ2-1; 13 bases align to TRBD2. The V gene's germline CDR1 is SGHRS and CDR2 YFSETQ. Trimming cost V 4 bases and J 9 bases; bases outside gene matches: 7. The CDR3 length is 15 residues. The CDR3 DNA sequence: TGCGCCAGCAGCCGGGGACTAGCGGGAACAGGTGAGCAGTTCTTC. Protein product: CASSRGLAGTGEQFF.

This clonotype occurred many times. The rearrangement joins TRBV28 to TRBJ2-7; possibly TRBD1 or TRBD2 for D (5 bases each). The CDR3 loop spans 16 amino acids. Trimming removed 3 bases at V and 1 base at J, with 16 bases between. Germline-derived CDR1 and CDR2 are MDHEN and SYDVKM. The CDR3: CASSLGVISGSYEQYF. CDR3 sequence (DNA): TGTGCCAGCAGTTTGGGGGTAATTTCGGGATCCTACGAGCAGTACTTC.

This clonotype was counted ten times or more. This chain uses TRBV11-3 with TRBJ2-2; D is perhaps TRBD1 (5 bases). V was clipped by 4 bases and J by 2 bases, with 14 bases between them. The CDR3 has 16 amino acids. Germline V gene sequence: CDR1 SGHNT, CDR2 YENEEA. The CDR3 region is CASSSPTAYNTGELFF. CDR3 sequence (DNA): TGTGCCAGCAGCTCCCCGACAGCGTATAACACCGGGGAGCTGTTTTTT.

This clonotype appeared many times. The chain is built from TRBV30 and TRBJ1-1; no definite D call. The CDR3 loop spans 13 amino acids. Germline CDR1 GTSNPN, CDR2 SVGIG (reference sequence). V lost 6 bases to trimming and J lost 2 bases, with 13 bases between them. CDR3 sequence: CACTSGFNTEAFF. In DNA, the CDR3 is TGTGCCTGTACCTCGGGTTTTAACACTGAAGCTTTCTTT.

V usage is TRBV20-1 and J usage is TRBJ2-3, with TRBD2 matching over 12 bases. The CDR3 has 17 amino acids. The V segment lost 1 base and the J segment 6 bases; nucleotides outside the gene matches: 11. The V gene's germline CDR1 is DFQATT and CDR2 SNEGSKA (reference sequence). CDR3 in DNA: TGCAGTGCTAGAGTGGCTAGCGGGAGGGCCACCCGGGATACGCAGTATTTT. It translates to CSARVASGRATRDTQYF.

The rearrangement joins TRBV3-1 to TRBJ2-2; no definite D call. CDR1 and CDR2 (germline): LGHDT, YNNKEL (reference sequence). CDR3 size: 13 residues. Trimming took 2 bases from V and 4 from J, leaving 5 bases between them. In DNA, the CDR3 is TGTGCCAGCAGCCAACAGAGCACCGGGGAGCTGTTTTTT. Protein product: CASSQQSTGELFF.

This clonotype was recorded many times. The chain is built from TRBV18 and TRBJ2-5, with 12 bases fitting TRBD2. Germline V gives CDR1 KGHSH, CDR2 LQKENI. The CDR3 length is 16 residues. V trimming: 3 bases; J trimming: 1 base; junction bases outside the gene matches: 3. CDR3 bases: TGTGCCAGCTCACCGGGACTAGCGGGCACCCAAGAGACCCAGTACTTC. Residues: CASSPGLAGTQETQYF. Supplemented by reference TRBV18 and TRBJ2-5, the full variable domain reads NAGVMQNPRHLVRRRGQEARLRCSPMKGHSHVYWYRQLPEEGLKFMVYLQKENIIDESGMPKERFSAEFPKEGPSILRIQQVVRGDSAAYFCASSPGLAGTQETQYFGPGTRLLVL.

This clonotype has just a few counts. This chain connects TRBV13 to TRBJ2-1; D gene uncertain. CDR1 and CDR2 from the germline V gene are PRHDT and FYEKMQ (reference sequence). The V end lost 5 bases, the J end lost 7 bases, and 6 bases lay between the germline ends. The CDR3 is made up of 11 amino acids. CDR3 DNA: TGTGCCAGCAGCCGTATAAATGAGCAGTTCTTC. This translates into CASSRINEQFF.

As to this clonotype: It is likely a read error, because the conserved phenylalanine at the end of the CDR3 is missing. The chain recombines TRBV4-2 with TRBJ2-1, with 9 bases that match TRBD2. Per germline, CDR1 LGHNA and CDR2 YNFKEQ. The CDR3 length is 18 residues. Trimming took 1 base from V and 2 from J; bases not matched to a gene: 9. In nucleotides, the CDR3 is TGTGCCAGCAGCCAAGGCGGGCTAGCGGGGTACCCCTACAATGAGCAGTTCTGC. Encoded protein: CASSQGGLAGYPYNEQFC.

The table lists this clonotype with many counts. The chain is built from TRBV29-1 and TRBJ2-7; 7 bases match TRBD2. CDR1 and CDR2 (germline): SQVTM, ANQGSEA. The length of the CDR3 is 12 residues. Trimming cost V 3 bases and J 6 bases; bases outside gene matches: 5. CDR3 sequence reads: CSVEVWEGEQYF. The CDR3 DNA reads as TGCAGCGTTGAGGTATGGGAGGGCGAGCAGTACTTC.

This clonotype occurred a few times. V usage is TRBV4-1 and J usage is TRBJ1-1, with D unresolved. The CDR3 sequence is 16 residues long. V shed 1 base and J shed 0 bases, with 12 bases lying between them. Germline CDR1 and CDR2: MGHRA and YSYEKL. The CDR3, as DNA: TGCGCCAGCAGCCAAGGGTCGGCTAGGGTGAACACTGAAGCTTTCTTT. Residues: CASSQGSARVNTEAFF.

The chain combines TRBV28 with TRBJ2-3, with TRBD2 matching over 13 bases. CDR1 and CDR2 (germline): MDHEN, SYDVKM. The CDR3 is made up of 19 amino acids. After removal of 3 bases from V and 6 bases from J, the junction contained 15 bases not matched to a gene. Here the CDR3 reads CASSLSPSWTSGSSDTQYF. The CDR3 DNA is TGTGCCAGCAGTTTGTCCCCCAGTTGGACTAGCGGGAGTTCGGATACGCAGTATTTT. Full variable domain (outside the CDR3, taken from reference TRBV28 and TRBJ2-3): DVKVTQSSRYLVKRTGEKVFLECVQDMDHENMFWYRQDPGLGLRLIYFSYDVKMKEKGDIPEGYSVSREKKERFSLILESASTNQTSMYLCASSLSPSWTSGSSDTQYFGPGTRLTVL.

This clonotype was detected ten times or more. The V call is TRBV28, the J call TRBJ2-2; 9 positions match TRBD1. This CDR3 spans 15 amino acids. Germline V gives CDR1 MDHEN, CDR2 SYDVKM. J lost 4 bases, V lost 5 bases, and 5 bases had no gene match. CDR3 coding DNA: TGTGCCAGCAGTACAGGGGGCTCCAGCACCGGGGAGCTGTTTTTT. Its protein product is CASSTGGSSTGELFF.

CDR3 coding DNA: TGCGCCAGCAGTGGAGAGGGGTATTACGACAATCAGCCCCAGCATTTT. Its translation: CASSGEGYYDNQPQHF. This chain connects TRBV10-2 to TRBJ1-5; TRBD1 is a possible D gene (5 bases). CDR1 is WSHSY, CDR2 SAAADI, per germline. The length of the CDR3 is 16 residues. Trimming stripped 4 bases from V and 3 bases from J, with 16 bases between.

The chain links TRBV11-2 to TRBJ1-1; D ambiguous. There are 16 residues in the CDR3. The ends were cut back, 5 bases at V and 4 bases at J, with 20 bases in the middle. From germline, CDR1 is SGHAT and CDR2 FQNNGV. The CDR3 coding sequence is TGTGCCAGCAGCCACCCCCCCGGGGATGATGGCACTGAAGCTTTCTTT. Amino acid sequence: CASSHPPGDDGTEAFF.

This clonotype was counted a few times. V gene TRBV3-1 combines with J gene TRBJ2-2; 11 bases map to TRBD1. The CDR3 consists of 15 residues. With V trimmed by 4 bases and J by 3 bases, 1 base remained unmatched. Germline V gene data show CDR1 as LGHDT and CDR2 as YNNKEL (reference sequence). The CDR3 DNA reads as TGTGCCAGCAGCCGGGACAGGGGGTACACCGGGGAGCTGTTTTTT. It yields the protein CASSRDRGYTGELFF.

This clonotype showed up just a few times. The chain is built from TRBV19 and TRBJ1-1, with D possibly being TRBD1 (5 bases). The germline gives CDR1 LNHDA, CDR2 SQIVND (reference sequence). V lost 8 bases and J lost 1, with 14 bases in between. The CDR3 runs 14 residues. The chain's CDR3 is CASLPGRGNTEAFF. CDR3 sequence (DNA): TGTGCCAGTCTACCGGGACGAGGGAACACTGAAGCTTTCTTT.

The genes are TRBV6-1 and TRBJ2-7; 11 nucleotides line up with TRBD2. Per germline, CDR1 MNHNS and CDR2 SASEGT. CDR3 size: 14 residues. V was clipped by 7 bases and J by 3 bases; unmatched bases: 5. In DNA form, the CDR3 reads TGTGCCAGCATTTCTCTAGCGGGAGGCTACGAGCAGTACTTC. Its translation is CASISLAGGYEQYF.

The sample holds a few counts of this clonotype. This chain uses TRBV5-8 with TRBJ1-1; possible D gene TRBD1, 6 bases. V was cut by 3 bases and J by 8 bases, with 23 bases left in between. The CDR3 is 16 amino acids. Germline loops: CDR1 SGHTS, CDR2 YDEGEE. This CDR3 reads CASSSEGGMGRREAFF. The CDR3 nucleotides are TGTGCCAGCAGCTCGGAGGGGGGGATGGGTAGGAGAGAAGCTTTCTTT.

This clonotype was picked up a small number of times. The CDR3, as DNA: TGTGCCAGCAGTTTTTTACGTGGGAGCTCCTACAATGAGCAGTTCTTC. It is translated as CASSFLRGSSYNEQFF. The rearrangement uses TRBV27 and TRBJ2-1, with a tentative D call TRBD2 (5 bases). The V end lost 3 bases, the J end lost 0 bases, and 12 bases lay between the germline ends. Looked up from germline, CDR1 is MNHEY and CDR2 is SMNVEV (reference sequence). The CDR3 is made up of 16 amino acids.